This section outlines one T cell receptor (beta chain) sequence together with its context. This clonotype was seen more than once but under ten times. The specificity of this receptor is unknown. No quality values exist for individual bases; no much larger clone is one base distant. V was cut back by 0 bases and J by 7 bases, leaving a gap of 15 bases between them. Taken from cysteine to phenylalanine, the CDR3 has 15 residues. Only the CDR3 part of the read is kept: 45 bases, read in frame from the first base. Reading the germline V gene (reference sequence) gives CDR1 LGHDT and CDR2 YNNKEL. The data were obtained in a study of T cells after yellow fever vaccination (dated by TCRdb to between 2017 and 2020). The study in broad terms: The SMART-Seq v4 Ultra Low Input RNA kit was used to prepare libraries from fractions with low cell numbers. To track T-cell clones before and after primary and booster YFV17D yellow fever vaccination, bulk TCR alpha and beta repertoires were sequenced longitudinally. The cohort comprised two healthy male donors, one aged 18 to 30 and one aged 30 to 40 years. Blood was drawn at multiple timepoints before and after primary and secondary immunization, with bulk PBMC replicates and cell subsets isolated.

Synthesis of TCR cDNA relied on 5'RACE template switching, a step that introduced a universal primer site along with unique molecular identifiers. Priming for cDNA synthesis came from both the TCR alpha and TCR beta constant segments. Library amplification used two PCR steps, and the second PCR step added sample barcodes and sequencing adapters. Sequencing of the libraries was done on either Illumina HiSeq 2500 (2x100 bp) or NovaSeq (2x150 bp). Per the source publication's procedure: Reads were demultiplexed and collapsed into UMI consensus sequences with MIGEC, and V(D)J alignment was performed with MiXCR. Vaccine-responding clonotypes were identified with edgeR using replicate PBMC samples, with FDR below 0.01 and a log2 fold change above 5 up to day 15 being required. Each bulk clonotype was labeled CD4 or CD8 based on which sequenced repertoire, CD4 or CD8, contained the clonotype at higher abundance. TCRdb reanalyzed the raw reads on its own, using fastp at Q25 for trimming and MiXCR for clone calling, and kept in-frame beta chains. Under each unique CDR3 protein, matching rows form one entry showing the most common genes and DNA. The V and J calls come from TCRdb's annotation, not from the publication. This sample is represented by 200,000 or so distinct CDR3 sequences; around 6.7% of them were singletons. The leading ten clones occupy 0.8% to 1.2% of the sample.

The label giving this sample's treatment or condition can be read as: live attenuated yellow fever vaccine strain. A standard Ficoll-Paque protocol was used to isolate PBMCs from peripheral blood. Dynabeads CD4 and CD8 positive selection kits were used to isolate the CD4 and CD8 T-cell fractions. TriZol was used to extract RNA from bulk PBMCs, from CD4 and CD8 fractions, and from dextramer-positive and dextramer-negative fractions. Summary of the overall study and its limitations: FACS-sorted repertoires could contain abundant contaminating clonotypes from the bulk population, so computational filtering was required. A small share of clonotypes occurred in both CD4 and CD8 compartments, likely arising from convergent recombination. Because only a couple of donors were included in the study, the extent to which the findings can be generalized is limited. Most clones expanded after primary vaccination (about 95% of CD4 and roughly 90% of CD8) were re-detected after the booster, suggesting that broad memory maintenance occurred. Compared with the primary T-cell response, the secondary T-cell response was faster but weaker, reaching its peak on day 5 rather than on day 15.

This sample comprised CD4+ T cells sorted from PBMCs, obtained on the day of the yellow fever booster vaccination. The chain links TRBV3-1 with TRBJ1-1, with the D gene call left open. This receptor was obtained from a man aged 25 to 45 who received the YFV17D yellow fever vaccine. The bases read TGTGCCAGCAGCCAAGATGCCAGAATCTACTATGAAGCTTTCTTT. Protein translation: CASSQDARIYYEAFF.